This T cell receptor (beta chain) comes out of a study of blood T cell repertoires in COVID-19. Study-level background: Some COVID-19 samples were acute and others convalescent; all came from the United States, Italy and Spain.

The data were produced by immunoSEQ multiplex PCR, yet TCRdb's version contains in-frame clones alone and is incomplete. The data contain some 190,000 clones, about 70% of them seen just once; the ten biggest clones take up roughly 8.8%. The junction had 11 bases not matched to a gene; V was cut back by 4 bases and J by 7 bases. The CDR3 covers 16 residues. In germline, CDR1 is SGHDT, CDR2 YYEEEE. This chain connects TRBV5-6 to TRBJ1-6; 7 bases are shared with TRBD1. The source of this sequence is a woman between 45 and 60 years old with active or convalescent COVID-19. What was sequenced was peripheral blood. Here the CDR3 DNA reads TGTGCCAGCAGCCGGCCCCGGGACAGTGACAATTCACCCCTCCACTTT. Translated, it gives CASSRPRDSDNSPLHF.